This T cell receptor beta chain was sequenced during a study of T cells after yellow fever vaccination (dated by TCRdb to about 2019). Study-level background: The SMART-Seq v4 Ultra Low Input RNA kit was used to prepare libraries from fractions with low cell numbers. Bulk TCR alpha and beta repertoires were sequenced longitudinally to track T-cell clones before and after primary and booster YFV17D yellow fever vaccination. Two healthy male donors made up the cohort, one aged 18 to 30 years and the other aged 30 to 40 years. Blood was collected at multiple timepoints before and after primary and secondary immunization, and bulk PBMC replicates and cell subsets were isolated.

In the paper's terms, the treatment or condition label means: live attenuated yellow fever vaccine strain. At each blood-draw timepoint, two biological replicates of bulk PBMCs were obtained. PBMCs were isolated from peripheral blood using a standard Ficoll-Paque protocol. TriZol was used to extract RNA from bulk PBMCs, from CD4 and CD8 fractions, and from dextramer-positive and dextramer-negative fractions. Relative to germline, V is 3 bases shorter and J is 7 bases shorter, with 19 bases between their ends. The cysteine opens and the phenylalanine closes a CDR3 of 16 amino acids. Of the read, only the CDR3 DNA is kept; its 48 bases are in frame from base 1. TCR cDNA was made using 5'RACE template switching, a step that added a universal primer site and unique molecular identifiers. Priming of cDNA synthesis was performed from both the TCR alpha and TCR beta constant segments. Library amplification involved two PCR steps, and the second step added sample barcodes and sequencing adapters. Libraries were sequenced on Illumina HiSeq 2500 (2x100 bp) or NovaSeq (2x150 bp). In the source study's methods: MIGEC handled demultiplexing of reads and collapsing into UMI consensus sequences, while MiXCR performed V(D)J alignment. Vaccine-responding clonotypes were defined with edgeR using replicate PBMC samples, requiring FDR below 0.01 and a log2 fold change above 5 up to day 15. Each bulk clonotype received a CD4 or CD8 identity based on whether the sequenced CD4 or CD8 repertoire contained that clonotype at higher abundance. The public reads were reanalyzed by TCRdb: fastp trimming at Q25, MiXCR alignment, in-frame beta chains only. Identical CDR3 proteins give one entry, which carries the most common genes and DNA. The V and J calls were not made by the authors but by TCRdb's processing. The sample yields 450,000 to 600,000 distinct CDR3 sequences; about a sixth were counted once. The ten largest make up roughly 17% of the sample.

The study at large found these results: Compared with the primary T-cell response, the secondary T-cell response was faster but weaker, reaching its peak on day 5 rather than on day 15. A small share of clonotypes occurred in both CD4 and CD8 compartments, likely arising from convergent recombination. After the booster, most of the clones that had expanded following primary vaccination were detected again (roughly 97% of CD4 and around 90% of CD8), which suggests that memory was broadly maintained. Only a couple of donors were included in the study, so the extent to which the findings can be generalized is limited. FACS-sorted repertoires could contain abundant contaminating clonotypes from the bulk population, so computational filtering was required.

As concerns this clonotype: The clone's antigen remains unknown. Per-base quality was not reported, and no clone a single base away is much larger than it.

The sample in question was PBMCs, obtained about 5 days after the first yellow fever vaccination. The chain was built from TRBV12-3 or TRBV12-4 and TRBJ1-5, with no confident D gene call. This receptor was taken from a man younger than 30 who received the YFV17D yellow fever vaccine. This receptor has the CDR3 CASSLEPGPRWQPQHF. DNA sequence: TGTGCCAGCAGTTTGGAGCCAGGACCTCGGTGGCAGCCCCAGCATTTT.